This TCR beta chain originates from a study of blood T cell repertoires in COVID-19. Study context: COVID-19 samples from acute and convalescent phases originated in the United States, Italy and Spain.

The germline V and J ends were trimmed by 3 bases and 2 bases, with 7 bases remaining between them. The CDR3 totals 12 residues. Germline V lookup: CDR1 DFQATT, CDR2 SNEGSKA (reference sequence). Profiling relied on immunoSEQ multiplex PCR, and the TCRdb table lists in-frame clones only, not all of them. This table holds 25,000 to 35,000 clones, about 91% found once. J is TRBJ2-5 and V is TRBV20-1, with D hard to call. The sequenced sample was peripheral blood. This clonotype was obtained from a man over 45 with active COVID-19. The CDR3 DNA follows: TGCAGTGCTAGTTCCCTACAAGAGACCCAGTACTTC. Protein sequence: CSASSLQETQYF.